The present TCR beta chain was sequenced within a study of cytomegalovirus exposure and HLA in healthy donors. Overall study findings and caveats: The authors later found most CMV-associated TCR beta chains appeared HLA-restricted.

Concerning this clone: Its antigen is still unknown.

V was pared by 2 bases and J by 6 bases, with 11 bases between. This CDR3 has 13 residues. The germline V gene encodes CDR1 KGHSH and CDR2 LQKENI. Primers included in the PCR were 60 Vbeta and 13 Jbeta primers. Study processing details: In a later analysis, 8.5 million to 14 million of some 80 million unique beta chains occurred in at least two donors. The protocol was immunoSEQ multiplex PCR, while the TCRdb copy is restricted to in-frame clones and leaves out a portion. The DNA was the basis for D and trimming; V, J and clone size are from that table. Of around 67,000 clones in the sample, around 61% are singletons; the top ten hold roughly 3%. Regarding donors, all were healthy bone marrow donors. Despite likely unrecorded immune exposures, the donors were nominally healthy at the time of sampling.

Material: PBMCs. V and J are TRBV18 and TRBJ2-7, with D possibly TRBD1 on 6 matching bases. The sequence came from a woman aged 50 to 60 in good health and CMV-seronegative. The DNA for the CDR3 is TGTGCCAGCTCACCAGACAGGTCGGGCGAGCAGTACTTC. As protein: CASSPDRSGEQYF.